The clone carrying this TCR beta chain was recorded at least ten times. Its antigen is undetermined. The entry originates in a study of T cells in Graves' hyperthyroidism and ophthalmopathy. This CDR3 comprises 14 residues. V shed 1 base, J shed 4 bases, and the junction held 3 bases outside the gene matches. Researchers amplified the TCR beta CDR3 regions from RNA transcripts. A set of HTBI primers served as the primers for a first-round RT-PCR of the TCR CDR3. In TCRdb, the multiplex PCR reads were re-called with MiXCR into one record per CDR3 protein. Of hundreds of thousands of distinct CDR3 sequences listed, approximately 25% are singletons. Study results and limitations: The authors' 13 V-J model separated ophthalmopathy from stable hyperthyroidism.

Inclusion characteristics of ophthalmopathy patients comprised a Clinical Activity Score of at least 3, a NOSPECS grade of at least 4, and duration under 3 months. Pregnant or lactating patients were excluded, as were those with uncontrolled infection or other autoimmune disease. The source of this sequence is a woman under 40 with Graves' ophthalmopathy. The sample comprised blood. The chain has TRBV12-3 or TRBV12-4 and TRBJ1-1; 7 bases agree with TRBD1. CDR3 residues: CASSLEGAGTEAFF. The CDR3 region has the DNA TGTGCCAGCAGTTTAGAGGGGGCCGGCACTGAAGCTTTCTTT.